The 27 T cell receptor beta chains presented below share a single source sample, sequenced in a study of Graves' ophthalmopathy and Graves' hyperthyroidism. RNA transcripts were the template, and TCR beta CDR3 regions were amplified from them. Investigators did first-round RT-PCR with HTBI primers, then second-round multiplex PCR. MiXCR, run by TCRdb on the multiplex PCR reads, gives a single entry per CDR3 protein. Of around 1,000,000 distinct CDR3 sequences listed, about 38% are singletons. The sequenced sample consisted of peripheral blood or thyroid tissue (not recorded which). The source is an adult man with Graves' hyperthyroidism.

This clonotype turned up a few times. The gene calls are TRBV28 and TRBJ1-6; maybe TRBD1 (5 bases). Trimming shortened V by 7 bases and J by 9 bases, and 10 bases separated the two germline ends. The germline CDR1 and CDR2 sequences are MDHEN and SYDVKM. This CDR3 region has 12 residues. The CDR3 spells CASKGQGSPLHF. CDR3 nucleotide sequence: TGTGCCAGCAAAGGGCAGGGTTCACCCCTCCACTTT.

This clonotype was found a few times. This chain connects TRBV29-1 to TRBJ2-5, with D unclear. CDR3 length equals 13 residues. Germline V CDR1 and CDR2: SQVTM, ANQGSEA. The V and J ends lost 3 bases and 1 base respectively, with 9 bases between them. This chain's CDR3 is CSVDPRSQETQYF. The CDR3 DNA reads TGCAGCGTTGACCCCCGGAGCCAAGAGACCCAGTACTTC.

This clonotype was counted many times. This chain links TRBV19 with TRBJ2-2; 9 positions agree with TRBD2. V trimming: 5 bases; J trimming: 6 bases; junction bases outside the gene matches: 7. Germline loops: CDR1 LNHDA, CDR2 SQIVND (reference sequence). The CDR3 sequence is 15 residues long. CDR3 nucleotide sequence: TGTGCCAGTAGTGACAGGGAGCGGGAGGCCGGGGAGCTGTTTTTT. It codes for CASSDREREAGELFF.

This clonotype has at least ten counts. V is TRBV9 and J is TRBJ2-6; D call uncertain. The V end lost 3 bases, the J end lost 2 bases, and 15 bases lay between the germline ends. The CDR3 is 17 amino acids. The germline CDR1 and CDR2 sequences are SGDLS and YYNGEE. The CDR3 loop is CASSDGFRRAGANVLTF. The DNA for the CDR3 is TGTGCCAGCAGCGACGGGTTCCGACGAGCTGGGGCCAACGTCCTGACTTTC. The full variable domain, its missing parts supplied by reference TRBV9 and TRBJ2-6, is DSGVTQTPKHLITATGQRVTLRCSPRSGDLSVYWYQQSLDQGLQFLIQYYNGEERAKGNILERFSAQQFPDLHSELNLSSLELGDSALYFCASSDGFRRAGANVLTFGAGSRLTVL.

This clonotype was detected a few times. J is TRBJ2-7 and V is TRBV12-3 or TRBV12-4; the D is unclear. Deletions cut 3 bases from V and 2 bases from J, with 14 bases between. The CDR3 has 15 amino acids. The DNA for the CDR3 is TGTGCCAGCAGTTTGTCAGATTCTTCACCCTACGAGCAGTACTTC. This sequence encodes CASSLSDSSPYEQYF.

This clonotype came up many times. CDR3 nucleotides: TGCAGCGTTGTAGGCAGGGCGAACACCGGGGAGCTGTTTTTT. It translates to CSVVGRANTGELFF. The V gene is TRBV29-1, the J gene TRBJ2-2; TRBD1 might be the D (5 bases). CDR1 is SQVTM and CDR2 is ANQGSEA in the germline V gene. V dropped 4 bases and J dropped 0 bases, with 9 bases sitting between them. The CDR3 length is 14 residues.

Turning to this clonotype: A much larger clone differs from this one at a single base, so this may be a read error. The rearrangement links TRBV10-3 to TRBJ2-3, with D perhaps matching TRBD2 (5 bases). Trimming left V 10 bases short and J 2 bases short, with 13 bases between. The CDR3 consists of 13 residues. Germline V lookup: CDR1 ENHRY, CDR2 SYGVKD. This CDR3 reads CATNSANTDTQYF. The CDR3 DNA reads as TGTGCCACCAATAGCGCCAACACAGATACGCAGTATTTT.

A few counts support this clonotype. The chain couples TRBV4-1 to TRBJ2-7, with TRBD1 identical over 11 bases. The germline gives CDR1 MGHRA, CDR2 YSYEKL. The CDR3 is made up of 15 amino acids. After removal of 2 bases from V and 6 bases from J, the junction contained 6 bases not matched to a gene. CDR3 coding DNA: TGCGCCAGCAGCCAACAGGACAGGGGGCTAGGCGAGCAGTACTTC. This translates into CASSQQDRGLGEQYF.

This clonotype came up many times. The V call is TRBV7-2, the J call TRBJ1-6, with D unclear. The ends were cut back, 4 bases at V and 4 bases at J, with 2 bases in the middle. The CDR3 is 12 amino acids. Germline CDR1 is SGHTA and CDR2 is FQGNSA. In nucleotides, the CDR3 is TGTGCCAGCAGCTATTATAATTCACCCCTCCACTTT. This encodes CASSYYNSPLHF.

Concerning this clonotype: A much bigger clone sits one base away, suggesting this may be a read error. V and J are TRBV12-3 or TRBV12-4 and TRBJ1-2; D gene unclear. Between the trimmed V and J ends, which lost 3 bases and 6 bases, there was a span of 17 bases. The CDR3 covers 15 residues. The DNA of the CDR3 is TGTGCCAGCAGTTTTGAACGGGGAGTGCTCCATGGCTACACCTTC. It codes for CASSFERGVLHGYTF.

On this clonotype: A much bigger clone sits one base away, suggesting this may be a read error. The chain employs TRBV7-2 and TRBJ2-6; the match to TRBD1 covers 7 bases. CDR1 and CDR2 (germline): SGHTA, FQGNSA. The CDR3 has 14 residues. CDR3 bases: TGTGCCAAAAAACAGGGGTCTGTGGCCAACGTCCTGACTTTC. Its protein product is CAKKQGSVANVLTF.

J is TRBJ1-4 and V is TRBV20-1; possibly TRBD1 for D (6 bases). CDR3 size: 14 residues. In germline, CDR1 is DFQATT, CDR2 SNEGSKA (reference sequence). V was shortened by 6 bases and J by 12 bases, with 23 bases between the two germline ends. Written as DNA, the CDR3 is TGCAGTGCCCCCCTGGGGGGGGCGCGGGAACAACTGTTTTTT. It yields the protein CSAPLGGAREQLFF.

There are a few counts of this clonotype. V usage is TRBV19 and J usage is TRBJ2-5; a possible D gene is TRBD2 (5 bases). V dropped 5 bases and J dropped 2 bases, with 15 bases sitting between them. The CDR3 loop spans 15 amino acids. Germline V lookup: CDR1 LNHDA, CDR2 SQIVND (reference sequence). In DNA form, the CDR3 reads TGTGCCAGTAGTGGTATTGACGGAGGACAAGAGACCCAGTACTTC. Residues: CASSGIDGGQETQYF.

This chain links TRBV14 with TRBJ1-5; D remains ambiguous. Germline V CDR1 and CDR2: SGHDN, FVKESK. Trimming took off 5 bases at V and 11 bases at J, with 13 bases between the two ends. This CDR3 region has 12 residues. Here the CDR3 DNA reads TGTGCCAGCAGCGCTGAGAGAGGTTCCCAGCATTTT. This codes for CASSAERGSQHF.

In DNA, the CDR3 is TGTGCCAGCAGCACCCAGGTGGGGTTTGCGGTTGAGACCCAGTACTTC. It specifies CASSTQVGFAVETQYF. The V and J genes are TRBV9 and TRBJ2-5; no clear D. V was cut by 4 bases and J by 5 bases, with 21 bases left in between. The CDR3 length is 16 residues. CDR1 is SGDLS, CDR2 YYNGEE, per germline.

The chain is built from TRBV6-5 and TRBJ2-7; D is unresolved. Trimming removed 5 bases from V and 5 bases from J, with 19 bases in between. Germline lookup yields CDR1 MNHEY and CDR2 SVGAGI. The CDR3 sequence is 15 residues long. The DNA for the CDR3 is TGTGCCAGCAGTCCCAGAAACACTTGCGTCCACGAGCAGTACTTC. Translated: CASSPRNTCVHEQYF.

This clonotype was observed many times. The V gene is TRBV11-2, the J gene TRBJ2-7; D uncertain. The length of the CDR3 is 14 residues. Germline CDR1 is SGHAT and CDR2 is FQNNGV. V gave up 5 bases and J gave up 1 base, with 12 bases separating them. In nucleotides, the CDR3 is TGTGCCAGCAGCCTCTCGGACGGGTCCTACGAGCAGTACTTC. It is translated as CASSLSDGSYEQYF.

As concerns this clonotype: A much more abundant neighbour one base away suggests this may be a read error. This chain links TRBV19 with TRBJ2-2, with TRBD1 identical over 9 bases. CDR3 size: 17 residues. CDR1 and CDR2 from the germline V gene are LNHDA and SQIVND (reference sequence). CDR3 sequence reads: CASRVGTGRTNTVELFF. The CDR3 DNA follows: TGTGCCTCTAGGGTAGGGACAGGGAGGACGAACACCGTGGAGCTGTTTTTT.

This clonotype is a singleton in its sample. This sequence may be a read error, since a much larger clone differs from it by one base. CDR3 bases: TGTGCCAGCAGCCCACGACCTGGCACCTCCTCTGGGGCCAACGTCCTGACTTTC. The encoded protein is CASSPRPGTSSGANVLTF. The chain employs TRBV14 and TRBJ2-6; D gene ambiguous. Germline V lookup: CDR1 SGHDN, CDR2 FVKESK. The length of the CDR3 is 18 residues. The V and J ends lost 4 bases and 0 bases respectively, with 16 bases between them. The whole variable domain, filled in from reference TRBV14 and TRBJ2-6, reads EAGVTQFPSHSVIEKGQTVTLRCDPISGHDNLYWYRRVMGKEIKFLLHFVKESKQDESGMPNNRFLAERTGGTYSTLKVQPAELEDSGVYFCASSPRPGTSSGANVLTFGAGSRLTVL.

The chain is built from TRBV19 and TRBJ2-5; D is possibly TRBD1 or TRBD2 (5 bases each). CDR1 and CDR2 (germline): LNHDA, SQIVND (reference sequence). Trimming took 3 bases from V and 6 from J, leaving 8 bases between them. This CDR3 spans 12 amino acids. CDR3 protein: CASSIKGQTQYF. In DNA form, the CDR3 reads TGTGCCAGTAGTATTAAGGGACAGACCCAGTACTTC.

About this clonotype itself: A much larger clone differs by one base, so this may be a read error. This rearrangement joins TRBV12-3 or TRBV12-4 to TRBJ2-5; no definite D call. The CDR3 runs to 11 residues. V lost 7 bases and J 5 bases, leaving 8 bases between the germline ends. Here the CDR3 DNA reads TGTGCCAGCAACAACGGGGAGACCCAGTACTTC. Its translation: CASNNGETQYF.

The chain couples TRBV4-1 to TRBJ1-2; TRBD1 might be the D (6 bases). This CDR3 has 14 residues. CDR1 MGHRA and CDR2 YSYEKL come from the germline V gene. V was trimmed by 4 bases and J by 4 bases, leaving 13 bases between them. CDR3 amino acids: CASSRPGTIYGYTF. The CDR3 bases are TGCGCCAGCAGCCGGCCCGGGACAATCTATGGCTACACCTTC.

This chain connects TRBV29-1 to TRBJ2-5; D ambiguous. Germline CDR1 is SQVTM and CDR2 is ANQGSEA. The CDR3 length is 12 residues. The V end lost 7 bases, the J end lost 4 bases, and 13 bases lay between the germline ends. The CDR3 nucleotides are TGCAGCGGGGGTACAGTTCGAGAGACCCAGTACTTC. Translated: CSGGTVRETQYF.

This chain uses TRBV29-1 with TRBJ1-1, with 9 positions matching TRBD1. CDR3 length equals 12 residues. V dropped 6 bases and J dropped 11; count of bases not matched to a gene: 10. Germline loops: CDR1 SQVTM, CDR2 ANQGSEA. This CDR3 is CSVVPGQGWAFF. As DNA, the CDR3 is TGCAGCGTCGTCCCGGGACAGGGATGGGCTTTCTTT. The full variable domain, with the rest looked up from reference TRBV29-1 and TRBJ1-1, is SAVISQKPSRDICQRGTSLTIQCQVDSQVTMMFWYRQQPGQSLTLIATANQGSEATYESGFVIDKFPISRPNLTFSTLTVSNMSPEDSSIYLCSVVPGQGWAFFGQGTRLTVV.

This clonotype occurred many times. The chain joins TRBV6-5 to TRBJ1-3; D remains unclear. The CDR3 has 16 residues. Germline V CDR1 and CDR2: MNHEY, SVGAGI. Trimming stripped 5 bases from V and 0 bases from J, with 14 bases between. Written as DNA, the CDR3 is TGTGCCAGCAGTCCGAAGTATGGGAACTCTGGAAACACCATATATTTT. Translating it yields CASSPKYGNSGNTIYF.

This clonotype was counted ten times or more. V and J are TRBV7-8 and TRBJ1-2; D unresolved. The CDR3 covers 13 residues. Germline lookup yields CDR1 SGHVS and CDR2 FQNEAQ. With 0 bases removed from V and 0 bases from J, the gap between germline ends came to 2 bases. The CDR3 loop reads CASSLAANYGYTF. The CDR3 region has the DNA TGTGCCAGCAGCTTAGCCGCTAACTATGGCTACACCTTC.

This sequence joins TRBV25-1 and TRBJ1-2; unclear D gene. Trimming stripped 8 bases from V and 4 bases from J, with 14 bases between. The CDR3 has 13 residues. CDR1 is MGHDK and CDR2 is SYGVNS in the germline V gene. The CDR3 reads CASRSENRYGYTF. The DNA of the CDR3 is TGTGCCAGCCGTTCAGAGAATCGCTATGGCTACACCTTC.